This TCR beta chain is from a study of T cell repertoires in aging, cancer and after chemotherapy. Study background: Over several months to years, re-sampled healthy donor repertoires clearly shared clones. About 8.8 million TCR reads made up the full dataset. Study-level points and caveats: Age-matched healthy donors had significantly more diverse, less clonal blood TCR repertoires than untreated cancer patients. In cancer patients, declining TCR diversity with age involved lost richness and lost evenness.

TCR beta rearrangements were amplified from peripheral blood genomic DNA. Comment on this clonotype: Its cognate antigen is unknown.

The ends lost 4 bases at V and 7 bases at J; junction bases unmatched: 1. The CDR3 is 12 amino acids. Looked up from germline, CDR1 is KGHSH and CDR2 is LQKENI. A mixed TRB-A/B primer pool amplified rearranged TRB by multiplex touch-down PCR. Via MiXCR, TCRdb re-called the multiplex PCR reads, giving one row per CDR3 protein. The table records more than 7,000 distinct CDR3 sequences, more than 25% of them present only once. What was sequenced was blood. The gene calls are TRBV18 and TRBJ2-1; TRBD2 aligns across 7 bases. This clonotype originated in a human donor in good health. CDR3 nucleotide sequence: TGTGCCAGCTCACGGGGGGGAAATGAGCAGTTCTTC. Its translation: CASSRGGNEQFF.